The rows below give T cell receptor beta chains drawn from one sample of a study of T-cell reconstitution after alpha-beta-depleted transplantation in children. TCRdb re-called the PCR reads with MiXCR, one entry per CDR3 protein. This table has 25,000 to 35,000 distinct CDR3 sequences, 5.5% to 7% appearing once. Here the sequenced sample was peripheral blood, taken 60 days after TCRalphabeta/CD19-depleted stem cell transplant. The receptors originated from a child younger than two who had a stem cell transplant for acute myeloid leukemia, so the T cells may come from the graft donor. Both conserved end residues are part of each CDR3. Clone size appears in some rows only: once, few, many, or a class for an expanded clone.

TRBV4-2	TRBJ2-6	many	18	CASSPSGTAFSGANVLTF
TRBV12-3/TRBV12-4	TRBJ2-1	many	14	CASSSSLATNEQFF
TRBV5-6	TRBJ2-3	many	15	CASSLFLRDRGREYF
TRBV7-3	TRBJ2-7	many	14	CASSLTYGLDEQYF
TRBV27	TRBJ2-5	many	18	CASSPFPVQGYGEETQYF
TRBV9	TRBJ2-1	many	17	CASSISQDRGPIDEQFF
TRBV2	TRBJ2-7	many	14	CASSQVVWGLEQYF
TRBV2	TRBJ1-1	many	14	CASLPGTGGTEAFF
TRBV5-1	TRBJ2-5	many	18	CASSFGLRFTSGQETQYF
TRBV9	TRBJ2-1	many	14	CASSVSLERNEQFF
TRBV7-2	TRBJ2-3	many	16	CASSGGTSFSTDTQYF
TRBV20-1	TRBJ2-1	many	16	CSATPGLAARYNEQFF
TRBV4-1	TRBJ1-5	many	16	CASSQGGAYSNQPQHF
TRBV9	TRBJ1-2	many	14	CASSARGRGYGYTF
TRBV10-3	TRBJ1-5	-	16	CAISDGGSLFNQPQHF
TRBV18	TRBJ2-3	few	16	CASSPPTVSSTDTQYF
TRBV6-5	TRBJ1-3	many	15	CASSPDRGAGNTIYF
TRBV9	TRBJ2-2	many	13	CASSDGGLRELFF
TRBV7-9	TRBJ2-2	many	20	CASSSSQWDLPRIGTGELFF
TRBV5-1	TRBJ2-1	many	18	CASSSSGRIKTIYNEQFF
TRBV28	TRBJ2-3	-	13	CASSFTGGDTQYF
TRBV4-2	TRBJ1-5	many	16	CASSQDHQGAYQPQHF
TRBV24-1	TRBJ2-1	many	16	CATSRGDRGNYNEQFF
TRBV6-1	TRBJ2-7	many	12	CASSEWVGEQYF
TRBV20-1	TRBJ2-1	many	14	CSARDRVGYNEQFF
TRBV6-2/TRBV6-3	TRBJ1-2	-	12	CASSRDSYGYTF
TRBV7-9	TRBJ2-4	many	14	CASSLTGPAFIQYF
TRBV25-1	TRBJ2-7	many	11	CASSSAYEQYF
TRBV12-3/TRBV12-4	TRBJ2-7	-	17	CASSLRLAGYDAGEQYF
TRBV16	TRBJ2-7	-	12	CASSPIPYEQYF
TRBV7-9	TRBJ1-2	many	13	CASSLGAAKGYTF
TRBV11-1	TRBJ2-5	many	16	CASSFRGLAIRETQYF
TRBV29-1	TRBJ2-7	many	14	CSGLTSGRSYEQYF
TRBV7-2	TRBJ1-2	many	15	CASTPRGTTNYGYTF
TRBV4-3	TRBJ2-3	many	16	CASSQDGWEREDTQYF
TRBV9	TRBJ1-2	many	14	CASSVEGTAYGYTF
TRBV24-1	TRBJ2-5	many	17	CATSAPPRTGGRKTQYF
TRBV29-1	TRBJ2-3	many	15	CSVIPGLAGADTQYF
TRBV6-2/TRBV6-3	TRBJ1-1	few	16	CASSYTNRILGTEAFF
TRBV15	TRBJ2-3	many	16	CATAIRAGDITDTQYF